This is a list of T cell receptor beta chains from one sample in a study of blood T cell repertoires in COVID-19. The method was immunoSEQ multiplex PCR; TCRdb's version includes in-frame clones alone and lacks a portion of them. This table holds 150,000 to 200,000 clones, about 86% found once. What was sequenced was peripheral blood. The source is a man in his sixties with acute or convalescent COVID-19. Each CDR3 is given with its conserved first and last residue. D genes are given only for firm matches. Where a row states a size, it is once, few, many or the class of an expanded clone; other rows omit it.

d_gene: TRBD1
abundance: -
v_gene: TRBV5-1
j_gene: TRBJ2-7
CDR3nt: TGCGCCAGCAGCCTCCCGGGGACAGGCTCCTACGAGCAGTACTTC
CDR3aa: CASSLPGTGSYEQYF

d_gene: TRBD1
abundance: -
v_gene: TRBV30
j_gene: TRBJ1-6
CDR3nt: TGTGCCTGGAGCCTGGGACAGGGGGAAAATTCACCCCTCCACTTT
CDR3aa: CAWSLGQGENSPLHF

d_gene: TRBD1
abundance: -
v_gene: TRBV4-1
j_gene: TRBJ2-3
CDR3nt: TGCGCCAGCAGCCAAGGCGCAACAGGGGTAGCCGATACGCAGTATTTT
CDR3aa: CASSQGATGVADTQYF

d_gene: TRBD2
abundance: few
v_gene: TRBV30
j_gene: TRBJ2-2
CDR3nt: TGTGCCTGGAGTCGGGGGGGAGGAGAGCCCGGGGAGCTGTTTTTT
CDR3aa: CAWSRGGGEPGELFF

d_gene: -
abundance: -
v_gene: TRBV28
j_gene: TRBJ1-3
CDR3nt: TGTGCCAGCAGTTTATGGTCAGGGGCCGACTCTGGAAACACCATATATTTT
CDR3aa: CASSLWSGADSGNTIYF

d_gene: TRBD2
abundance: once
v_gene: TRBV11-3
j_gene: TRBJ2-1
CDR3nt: TGTGCCAGCAGCCCTACCGGGACTAGCGGAGGGAGTAGCTCCTACAATGAGCAGTTCTTC
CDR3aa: CASSPTGTSGGSSSYNEQFF

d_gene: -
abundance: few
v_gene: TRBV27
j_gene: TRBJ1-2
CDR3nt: TGTGCCAGCAGATCGGGAGACTGGGGCTACACCTTC
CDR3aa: CASRSGDWGYTF

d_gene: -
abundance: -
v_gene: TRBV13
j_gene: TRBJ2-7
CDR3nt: TGTGCCAGCTTGTCGCTCGGGACTCCTACCTACGAGCAGTACTTC
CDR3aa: CASLSLGTPTYEQYF

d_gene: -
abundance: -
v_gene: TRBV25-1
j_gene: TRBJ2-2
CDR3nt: TGTGCCAGCAGTGGCCTCGGGCTCCTAGGGGGCGGGGAGCTGTTTTTT
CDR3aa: CASSGLGLLGGGELFF

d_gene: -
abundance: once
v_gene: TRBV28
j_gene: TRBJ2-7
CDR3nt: TGTGCCAGCACGGCAGGGACCTACGAGCAGTACTTC
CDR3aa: CASTAGTYEQYF

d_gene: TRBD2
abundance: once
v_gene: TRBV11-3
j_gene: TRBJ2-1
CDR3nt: TGTGCCAGCAGCACCGGACTAGCGGGAGGGGCCGATGAGCAGTTCTTC
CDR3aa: CASSTGLAGGADEQFF

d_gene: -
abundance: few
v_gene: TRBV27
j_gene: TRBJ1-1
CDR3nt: TGTGCCAGCAGTTTTTTACCCCTCCGGGGCACTGAAGCTTTCTTT
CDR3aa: CASSFLPLRGTEAFF

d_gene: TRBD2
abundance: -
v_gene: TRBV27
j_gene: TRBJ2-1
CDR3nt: TGTGCCAGCAGTTTATCGGGGGGGGCGGGTAGCGGGAGGGCGTTTGGGCAGTTCTTC
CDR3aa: CASSLSGGAGSGRAFGQFF

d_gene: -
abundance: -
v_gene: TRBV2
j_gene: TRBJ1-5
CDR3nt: TGTGCCAGCAGTGAAGACAGGGTGATCGATCAGCCCCAGCATTTT
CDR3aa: CASSEDRVIDQPQHF

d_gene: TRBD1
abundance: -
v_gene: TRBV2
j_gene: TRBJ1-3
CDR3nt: TGTGCCAGCAGAGCGGGACAGGGGATAGGCTCTGGAAACACCATATATTTT
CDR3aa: CASRAGQGIGSGNTIYF

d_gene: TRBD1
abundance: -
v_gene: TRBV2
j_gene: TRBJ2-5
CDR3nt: TGTGCCAGTAAGACAGGGCACTCTGGAGAGACCCAGTACTTC
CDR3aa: CASKTGHSGETQYF